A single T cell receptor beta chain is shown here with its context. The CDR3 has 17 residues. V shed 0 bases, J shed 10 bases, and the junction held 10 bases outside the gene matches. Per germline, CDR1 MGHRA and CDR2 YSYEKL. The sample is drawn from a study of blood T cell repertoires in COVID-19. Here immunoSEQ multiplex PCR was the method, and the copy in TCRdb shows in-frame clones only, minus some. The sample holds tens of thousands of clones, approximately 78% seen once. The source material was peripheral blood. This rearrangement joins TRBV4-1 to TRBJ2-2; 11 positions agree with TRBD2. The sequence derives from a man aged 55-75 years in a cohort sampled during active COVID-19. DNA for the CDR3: TGCGCCAGCAGCCAAGAAGGGGAGGGACTAGCGGCTCCGGAGCTGTTTTTT. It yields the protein CASSQEGEGLAAPELFF.